The 21 T cell receptor beta chains below were found in one sample sequenced in a study of blood T cell repertoires in COVID-19. The data were produced by immunoSEQ multiplex PCR, yet TCRdb's version contains in-frame clones alone and is incomplete. This sample has around 130,000 clones, with 80% to 90% found just once. The sequenced sample consisted of peripheral blood. Every receptor here comes from a man in his sixties or seventies with active or convalescent COVID-19.

The V gene is TRBV5-1, the J gene TRBJ2-5; tentatively, D is TRBD1 (5 bases). The CDR3 has 15 residues. The germline V gene encodes CDR1 SGHRS and CDR2 YFSETQ. Trimming shortened V by 4 bases and J by 3 bases, and 16 bases separated the two germline ends. In DNA form, the CDR3 reads TGCGCCAGCAGCGAACGGACAAAAAGAGAAGAGACCCAGTACTTC. Protein product: CASSERTKREETQYF.

V gene TRBV6-1 combines with J gene TRBJ1-5, with D possibly being TRBD1 (5 bases). V was shortened by 1 base and J by 6 bases, with 13 bases between the two germline ends. Germline assignment: CDR1 MNHNS and CDR2 SASEGT. The CDR3 contains 15 residues. The CDR3 DNA sequence: TGTGCCAGCAGTGAAGGGGGAGGGGCCAGTCAGCCCCAGCATTTT. As protein: CASSEGGGASQPQHF.

Details on this clone: Distinct nucleotide sequences in the sample also encode this CDR3. This chain uses TRBV6-5 with TRBJ2-1; TRBD2 is a possible D gene (6 bases). CDR3 length: 15 amino acids. Germline V gene lookup returns CDR1 MNHEY and CDR2 SVGAGI. Trimming removed 5 bases from V and 2 bases from J, with 13 bases in between. CDR3 in DNA: TGTGCCAGCAGTCCACCGGGCGGGACCTACAATGAGCAGTTCTTC. It translates to CASSPPGGTYNEQFF.

The chain employs TRBV2 and TRBJ1-2, with TRBD1 matching 10 bases. From germline, CDR1 is SNHLY and CDR2 FYNNEI. This CDR3 has 14 residues. V lost 7 bases and J lost 4; bases outside the gene matches: 6. The CDR3 DNA reads TGTGCCAGCAACTCGGACAGGGGGAGCTATGGCTACACCTTC. Translated, it gives CASNSDRGSYGYTF.

V is TRBV28 and J is TRBJ2-5; D unclear. CDR1 MDHEN and CDR2 SYDVKM come from the germline V gene. The CDR3 has 14 amino acids. V lost 1 base to trimming and J lost 5 bases, with 11 bases between them. The CDR3 DNA is TGTGCCAGCAGTTTATTAACGGGTTCGGAGACCCAGTACTTC. This translates into CASSLLTGSETQYF.

The chain couples TRBV5-1 to TRBJ2-7; TRBD2 matches 10 bases. V was clipped by 3 bases and J by 2 bases; unmatched bases: 5. Germline assignment: CDR1 SGHRS and CDR2 YFSETQ. The CDR3 length is 15 residues. CDR3 region: CASSYQTSGPYEQYF. CDR3 bases: TGCGCCAGCAGCTACCAGACTAGCGGGCCCTACGAGCAGTACTTC.

The genes are TRBV20-1 and TRBJ2-1; tentative D call: TRBD1 (6 bases). The CDR3 contains 13 residues. The germline V gene encodes CDR1 DFQATT and CDR2 SNEGSKA (reference sequence). The germline V and J ends were trimmed by 3 bases and 3 bases, with 9 bases remaining between them. The CDR3 region has the DNA TGCAGTGCTAGTGGGGGCGGCTACAATGAGCAGTTCTTC. This codes for CSASGGGYNEQFF.

The chain is built from TRBV16 and TRBJ1-3; 9 positions match TRBD1. Germline CDR1 is KGHSY and CDR2 is FQNENV. Unmatched junction bases numbered 11, after V lost 4 bases and J lost 1 base. The CDR3 totals 18 residues. The CDR3 protein is CASSRPGTGSLSGNTIYF. The CDR3 DNA reads as TGTGCCAGCAGCCGTCCCGGGACAGGGTCCCTATCTGGAAACACCATATATTTT. Full variable domain (outside the CDR3, taken from reference TRBV16 and TRBJ1-3): GEEVAQTPKHLVRGEGQKAKLYCAPIKGHSYVFWYQQVLKNEFKFLISFQNENVFDETGMPKERFSAKCLPNSPCSLEIQATKLEDSAVYFCASSRPGTGSLSGNTIYFGEGSWLTVV.

The chain combines TRBV9 with TRBJ2-2, with TRBD2 matching over 9 bases. Per germline, CDR1 SGDLS and CDR2 YYNGEE. The CDR3 totals 15 residues. The J segment lost 4 bases and the V segment lost 3 bases, leaving 4 bases of the junction unmatched. The CDR3 is CASSETSGGTGELFF. The CDR3 DNA sequence: TGTGCCAGCAGCGAGACTAGCGGAGGCACCGGGGAGCTGTTTTTT.

Only one count was recorded for this clone. This chain joins TRBV11-2 and TRBJ2-7, with 12 nucleotides matching TRBD2. Trimming cost V 5 bases and J 6 bases; bases outside gene matches: 8. The germline V gene has CDR1 SGHAT and CDR2 FQNNGV. The CDR3 extends over 15 amino acids. As DNA, the CDR3 is TGTGCCAGCAGCCCACGGACTAGCGGGACGCTCGAGCAGTACTTC. This translates into CASSPRTSGTLEQYF. Filled out from reference TRBV11-2 and TRBJ2-7, the complete variable domain reads EAGVAQSPRYKIIEKRQSVAFWCNPISGHATLYWYQQILGQGPKLLIQFQNNGVVDDSQLPKDRFSAERLKGVDSTLKIQPAKLEDSAVYLCASSPRTSGTLEQYFGPGTRLTVT.

The chain employs TRBV5-8 and TRBJ2-5; TRBD2 might be the D (6 bases). The CDR3 covers 14 residues. Trimming took 0 bases from V and 4 from J, leaving 10 bases between them. Looked up from germline, CDR1 is SGHTS and CDR2 is YDEGEE. The CDR3 region is CASSLGPGGETQYF. Written as DNA, the CDR3 is TGTGCCAGCAGCTTGGGACCCGGGGGAGAGACCCAGTACTTC.

This clone was seen only a few times. V gene TRBV18 combines with J gene TRBJ1-5; D perhaps matches TRBD1 (5 bases). The V gene's germline CDR1 is KGHSH and CDR2 LQKENI. This CDR3 contains 16 residues. The V and J ends lost 3 bases and 3 bases respectively, with 15 bases between them. CDR3 bases: TGTGCCAGCTCACCTCAGGGAAAGGGGATCAATCAGCCCCAGCATTTT. It encodes CASSPQGKGINQPQHF.

The V call is TRBV4-1, the J call TRBJ1-5, with unresolved D. The CDR3 spans 14 residues. Looked up from germline, CDR1 is MGHRA and CDR2 is YSYEKL. V lost 3 bases and J 7 bases, leaving 13 bases between the germline ends. The CDR3 sequence: CASSQGDREQPQHF. The CDR3 DNA reads as TGCGCCAGCAGCCAGGGCGACCGAGAACAGCCCCAGCATTTT.

The V and J genes are TRBV28 and TRBJ2-3; no clear D. Trimming left V 6 bases short and J 2 bases short, with 3 bases between. The length of the CDR3 is 11 residues. The germline CDR1 and CDR2 sequences are MDHEN and SYDVKM. In nucleotides, the CDR3 is TGTGCCAGCAGAGCCACAGATACGCAGTATTTT. It specifies CASRATDTQYF.

The rearrangement uses TRBV7-9 and TRBJ1-1; 9 bases align to TRBD1. Trimming at V came to 4 bases and at J to 1 base, leaving 4 bases not matched to a gene. This CDR3 is built from 15 residues. Looked up from germline, CDR1 is SEHNR and CDR2 is FQNEAQ (reference sequence). The CDR3 DNA follows: TGTGCCAGCAGCTCCCCGGGACAGGGGAACACTGAAGCTTTCTTT. Encoded protein: CASSSPGQGNTEAFF.

The V and J genes are TRBV7-8 and TRBJ1-2; 7 nucleotides match TRBD1. The CDR3 extends over 14 amino acids. Trimming took 3 bases from V and 4 from J; bases not matched to a gene: 5. The germline gives CDR1 SGHVS, CDR2 FQNEAQ. In nucleotides, the CDR3 is TGTGCCAGCAGCTTGGAGGGACAGAGCTATGGCTACACCTTC. Its protein is CASSLEGQSYGYTF.

The chain has TRBV6-1 and TRBJ2-7, with 8 bases lining up with TRBD1. The CDR3 runs 14 residues. V dropped 6 bases and J dropped 3; count of bases not matched to a gene: 7. Germline V gene lookup returns CDR1 MNHNS and CDR2 SASEGT. CDR3 DNA: TGTGCCAGCAGGGAGGACAGGGTCGACTACGAGCAGTACTTC. Its protein is CASREDRVDYEQYF.

V gene TRBV18 combines with J gene TRBJ1-2; a weak D match, TRBD1 (6 bases). Looked up from germline, CDR1 is KGHSH and CDR2 is LQKENI. Trimming took off 4 bases at V and 8 bases at J, with 23 bases between the two ends. The CDR3 is made up of 16 amino acids. CDR3 protein: CASSQGQLISTRGYTF. The CDR3 nucleotides read TGTGCCAGCTCACAGGGACAACTAATATCAACTAGGGGCTACACCTTC.

V usage is TRBV19 and J usage is TRBJ2-2; D is possibly TRBD2 (6 bases). The CDR3 covers 16 residues. V was trimmed by 3 bases and J by 0 bases, leaving 11 bases between them. Per the germline V gene, CDR1 is LNHDA and CDR2 is SQIVND (reference sequence). The CDR3 DNA sequence: TGTGCCAGTAGTATGTCCGGGAGTGCGAACACCGGGGAGCTGTTTTTT. This translates into CASSMSGSANTGELFF. Supplemented by reference TRBV19 and TRBJ2-2, the full variable domain reads DGGITQSPKYLFRKEGQNVTLSCEQNLNHDAMYWYRQDPGQGLRLIYYSQIVNDFQKGDIAEGYSVSREKKESFPLTVTSAQKNPTAFYLCASSMSGSANTGELFFGEGSRLTVL.

The chain uses TRBV21-1 and TRBJ1-5; the table's D call of TRBD1 was not tested on the DNA. TRBV21-1 counts as a pseudogene. This CDR3 has 14 residues. Here the CDR3 DNA reads TGTGCCAGCATCCCGGACAGGGCCTCTCAGCCCCAGCATTTT. Translation gives CASIPDRASQPQHF.

The chain is built from TRBV9 and TRBJ2-7; TRBD1 agrees at 10 bases. J was trimmed by 4 bases and V by 4 bases; bases with no gene match: 8. The CDR3 loop spans 15 amino acids. Germline V gene lookup returns CDR1 SGDLS and CDR2 YYNGEE. The CDR3 here is CASSSRTGGPYEQYF. DNA for the CDR3: TGTGCCAGCAGCTCCAGGACAGGGGGACCTTACGAGCAGTACTTC.